This TCR beta chain was sequenced during a study of CD8 T cells in ankylosing spondylitis. Findings and caveats of the study: A motif of eight or nine highly homologous TCR beta variants was seen as apparently characteristic of ankylosing spondylitis blood. As for the disease-linked clones, they showed a CD8+ phenotype and occurred at relatively low frequencies in peripheral blood. Reportedly, significant enrichment of disease-linked clones occurred in matched ankylosing spondylitis synovial fluid.

TCRdb analysed the 5' RACE reads with MiXCR anew, one entry per CDR3 protein. The table records roughly 120,000 distinct CDR3 sequences, around 7% of them present only once. With respect to this clonotype: Its antigen is undetermined.

In germline, CDR1 is MDHEN, CDR2 SYDVKM. This CDR3 region has 17 residues. With 7 bases clipped from V and 5 bases from J, the junction kept 17 bases outside the gene matches. J is TRBJ2-1 and V is TRBV28; 7 bases are a match to TRBD2. The receptor was derived from a male donor with ankylosing spondylitis or in good health (not recorded which). Sequencing input: blood, either unsorted or a sorted T cell fraction (not recorded which). CDR3 in amino acids: CASTLPRGASGHNEQFF. DNA of the CDR3: TGTGCCAGCACCCTCCCCCGGGGTGCTAGCGGACACAATGAGCAGTTCTTC.